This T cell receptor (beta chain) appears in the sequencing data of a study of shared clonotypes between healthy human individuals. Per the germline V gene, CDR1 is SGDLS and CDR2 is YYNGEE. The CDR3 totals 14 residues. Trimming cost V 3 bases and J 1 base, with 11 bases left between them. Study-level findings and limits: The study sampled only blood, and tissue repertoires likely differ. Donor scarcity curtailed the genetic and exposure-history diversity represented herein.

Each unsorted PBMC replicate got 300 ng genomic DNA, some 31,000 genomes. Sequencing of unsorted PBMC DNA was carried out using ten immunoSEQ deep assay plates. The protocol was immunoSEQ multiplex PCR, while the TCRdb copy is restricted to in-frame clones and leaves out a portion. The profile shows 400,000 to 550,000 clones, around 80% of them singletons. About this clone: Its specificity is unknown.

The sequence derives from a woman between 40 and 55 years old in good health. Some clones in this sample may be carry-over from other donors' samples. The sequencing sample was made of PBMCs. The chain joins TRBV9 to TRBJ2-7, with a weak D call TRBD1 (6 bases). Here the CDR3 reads CASSEGQFSYEQYF. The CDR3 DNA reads TGTGCCAGCAGCGAAGGACAGTTTTCCTACGAGCAGTACTTC. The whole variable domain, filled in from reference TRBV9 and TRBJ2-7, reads DSGVTQTPKHLITATGQRVTLRCSPRSGDLSVYWYQQSLDQGLQFLIQYYNGEERAKGNILERFSAQQFPDLHSELNLSSLELGDSALYFCASSEGQFSYEQYFGPGTRLTVT.